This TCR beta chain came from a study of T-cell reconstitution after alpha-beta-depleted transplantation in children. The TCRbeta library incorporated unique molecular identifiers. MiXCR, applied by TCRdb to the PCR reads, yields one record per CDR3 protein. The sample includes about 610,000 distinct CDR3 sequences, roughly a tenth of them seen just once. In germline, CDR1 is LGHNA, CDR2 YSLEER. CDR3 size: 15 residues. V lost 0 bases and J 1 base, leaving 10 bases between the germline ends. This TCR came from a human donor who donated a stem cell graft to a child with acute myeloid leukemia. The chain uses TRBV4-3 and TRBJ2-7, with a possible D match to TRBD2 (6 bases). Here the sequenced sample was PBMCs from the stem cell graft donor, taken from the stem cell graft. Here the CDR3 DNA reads TGCGCCAGCAGCCAAGACGCGGGGTCGTCCTACGAGCAGTACTTC. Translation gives CASSQDAGSSYEQYF.